This TCR beta chain was profiled in a study of early T cells in non-severe SARS-CoV-2 infection. Overall study context: RNA in bulk from unsorted whole blood was sequenced, and chains were unpaired.

Study-wide findings and caveats: In VDJdb matching, anti-spike CD8 responses were favored while private and CD4 specificities went missing.

The CDR3 consists of 14 residues. Germline V gene lookup returns CDR1 PRHDT and CDR2 FYEKMQ (reference sequence). Individual cDNA molecules were tagged with unique molecular identifiers. Each CDR3 protein is one row after TCRdb ran MiXCR on the 5' RACE reads. The sample lists tens of thousands of distinct CDR3 sequences, around 15% occurring once. Points on this clonotype: Antigen: not known. Since a much larger clone is just one base distant, this may be a read error.

The receptor comes from an adult who was a healthcare worker with PCR-confirmed SARS-CoV-2 infection or an uninfected control (not recorded which). Sequenced material: whole blood. The chain employs TRBV13 and TRBJ2-5, with 8 bases fitting TRBD1. In nucleotides, the CDR3 is TGTGCCAGCAGCGCGCGACAGGGGCCAGAGACCCTGTACTTC. The encoded protein is CASSARQGPETLYF.